These T cell receptor beta chains were read from a single sample in a study of OX40 agonist ivuxolimab in advanced cancers. The table came from immunoSEQ multiplex PCR; TCRdb's copy has only in-frame clones and leaves some out. The table lists about 64,000 clones, approximately 84% of them singletons. Sequenced here: CD4+ or CD8+ T cells sorted from blood, sampled in a trial of the OX40 agonist ivuxolimab. The receptors shown here come from an adult with an advanced solid tumor such as melanoma, head and neck, liver or kidney cancer. The CDR3 runs from the conserved cysteine through the conserved F or W. D genes are given only for firm matches. Not all rows give a size; the values are once, few, many and, for expanded clones, a class.

d_gene	j_gene	abundance	v_gene	len	CDR3nt	CDR3aa
TRBD1	TRBJ1-1	few	TRBV18	15	TGTGCCAGCTCACCTCGGACAGGGGGGAACACTGAAGCTTTCTTT	CASSPRTGGNTEAFF
-	TRBJ2-7	-	TRBV7-9	13	TGTGCCAGCAGCCCCCGATCACCCCGAGAGCAGTACTTC	CASSPRSPREQYF
-	TRBJ1-1	-	TRBV5-1	15	TGCGCCAGCAGCAAAGACCAGGGGATTGGGACTGAAGCTTTCTTT	CASSKDQGIGTEAFF
-	TRBJ1-2	-	TRBV21-1	12	TGTGCCAGCAGCGATTCCTACTATGGCTACACCTTC	CASSDSYYGYTF
-	TRBJ2-7	once	TRBV27	14	TGTGCCAGCAGTTTATGGGCCAGGGCCCACGAGCAGTACTTC	CASSLWARAHEQYF
TRBD1	TRBJ1-2	-	TRBV28	18	TGTGCCAGCAGTTTTATAGGGACAGGGTGGAGTTCTAACTATGGCTACACCTTC	CASSFIGTGWSSNYGYTF
-	TRBJ2-6	-	TRBV5-6	16	TGTGCCAGCAGCTTTCTTCAGAGGGCTGGGGCCAACGTCCTGACTTTC	CASSFLQRAGANVLTF
-	TRBJ2-7	-	TRBV5-1	14	TGCGCCAGCAGCTTGGGAAGGGACGGCTACGAGCAGTACTTC	CASSLGRDGYEQYF
-	TRBJ1-5	-	TRBV28	12	TGTGCCAGCAGGTCCCCTAATCAGCCCCAGCATTTT	CASRSPNQPQHF
-	TRBJ1-1	-	TRBV7-2	13	TGTGCCAGCAGCTCCGCCGGGGGCACTGAAGCTTTCTTT	CASSSAGGTEAFF
TRBD1	TRBJ2-5	-	TRBV28	15	TGTGCCAGCAGTTCCCCCGGGACAGGGGAGGAGACCCAGTACTTC	CASSSPGTGEETQYF
-	TRBJ2-1	-	TRBV5-1	14	TGCGCCAGCAGTGCGCAGGGGCCCTACAATGAGCAGTTCTTC	CASSAQGPYNEQFF
-	TRBJ1-2	-	TRBV5-6	14	TGTGCCAGCAGCTTTTGGCAAGCTAACTATGGCTACACCTTC	CASSFWQANYGYTF
TRBD2	TRBJ2-6	-	TRBV5-6	15	TGTGCCAGCAGCCTCGGGGGGTCTGGGGCCAACGTCCTGACTTTC	CASSLGGSGANVLTF
TRBD2	TRBJ2-1	-	TRBV7-2	16	TGTGCCAGCAGCTTACTTGGGACTAGCGGGGCCCAAGAGCAGTTCTTC	CASSLLGTSGAQEQFF
-	TRBJ1-6	-	TRBV28	15	TGTGCCAGCAGCCTTTTTGAACAGGGCAATTCACCCCTCCACTTT	CASSLFEQGNSPLHF
-	TRBJ2-7	few	TRBV7-8	15	TGTGCCAGCAGCGACACCGGGACCCAATTCTACGAGCAGTACTTC	CASSDTGTQFYEQYF
TRBD2	TRBJ2-7	-	TRBV5-1	16	TGCGCCAGCAGCTTGGAGTTCGGGAGGCCGTCCTACGAGCAGTACTTC	CASSLEFGRPSYEQYF
-	TRBJ1-1	-	TRBV5-1	13	TGCGCCAGCAGCGCAAGGCCGAACACTGAAGCTTTCTTT	CASSARPNTEAFF
TRBD1	TRBJ2-4	-	TRBV4-2	16	TGTGCCAGCAGCCTCGCCAGCCCCGGGACAGTAAACATTCAGTACTTC	CASSLASPGTVNIQYF
TRBD1	TRBJ1-5	-	TRBV7-8	16	TGTGCCAGCAGCCCCGGGACAGGGGGGGACTTACAGCCCCAGCATTTT	CASSPGTGGDLQPQHF
-	TRBJ2-3	-	TRBV6-6	15	TGTGCCAGCAGACCTCTGGACGGGCATCAAGATACGCAGTATTTT	CASRPLDGHQDTQYF
-	TRBJ2-3	-	TRBV5-4	16	TGTGCCAGCAGCTTGGGGACACCCAGGGTGACAGATACGCAGTATTTT	CASSLGTPRVTDTQYF
-	TRBJ1-2	-	TRBV4-3	13	TGCGCCAGCAGCCAAGAAGGGCCGTATGGCTACACCTTC	CASSQEGPYGYTF
-	TRBJ1-3	-	TRBV19	15	TGTGCCAGTAGTATTAAGGTCAGCTCTGGAAACACCATATATTTT	CASSIKVSSGNTIYF